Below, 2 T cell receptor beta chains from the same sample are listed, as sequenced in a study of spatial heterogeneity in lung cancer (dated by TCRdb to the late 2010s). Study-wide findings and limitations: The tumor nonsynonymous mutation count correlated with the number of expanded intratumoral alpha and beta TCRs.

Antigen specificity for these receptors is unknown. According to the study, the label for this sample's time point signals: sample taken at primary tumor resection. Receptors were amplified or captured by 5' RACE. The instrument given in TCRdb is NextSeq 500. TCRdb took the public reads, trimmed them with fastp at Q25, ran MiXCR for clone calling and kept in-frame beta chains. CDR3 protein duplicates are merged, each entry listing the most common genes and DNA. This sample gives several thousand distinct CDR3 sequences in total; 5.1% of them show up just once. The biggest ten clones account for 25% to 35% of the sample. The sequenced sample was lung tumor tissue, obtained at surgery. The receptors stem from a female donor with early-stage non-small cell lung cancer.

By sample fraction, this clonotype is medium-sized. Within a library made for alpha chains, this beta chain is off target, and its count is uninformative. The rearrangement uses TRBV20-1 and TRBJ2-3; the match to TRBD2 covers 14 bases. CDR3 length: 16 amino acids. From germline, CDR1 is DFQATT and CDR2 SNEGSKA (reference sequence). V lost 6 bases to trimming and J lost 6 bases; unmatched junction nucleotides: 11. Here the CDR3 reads CSAAGTSGGRGDTQYF. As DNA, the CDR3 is TGCAGTGCAGCCGGGACTAGCGGGGGCCGGGGGGATACGCAGTATTTT.

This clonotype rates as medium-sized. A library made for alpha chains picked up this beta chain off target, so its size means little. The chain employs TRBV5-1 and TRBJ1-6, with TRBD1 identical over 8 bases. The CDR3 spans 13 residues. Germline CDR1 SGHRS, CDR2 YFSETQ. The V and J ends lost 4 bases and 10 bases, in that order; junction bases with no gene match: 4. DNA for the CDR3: TGCGCCAGCAGCCCGACAGGGGAATCACCCCTCCACTTT. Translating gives CASSPTGESPLHF.